Sequencing of this TCR beta chain was carried out in a study of blood T cells in healthy people across ages. Study at large: Through template switching, about one barcoded beta molecule was captured per two T cells, as measured in model experiments. Study outcomes and limitations: As naive T cell percentage varied, TCR beta diversity correlated strongly with it. Diversity estimates drawn from one million T cells were deemed underestimates.

Trimming left V 2 bases short and J 6 bases short, with 14 bases between. Germline lookup yields CDR1 MGHRA and CDR2 YSYEKL. The CDR3 loop spans 15 amino acids. With a J-beta primer mix and a sample-barcoded 5' primer, a second PCR ran roughly 7 to 11 cycles. TCRdb analysed the 5' RACE reads with MiXCR anew, one entry per CDR3 protein. The repertoire holds 700,000 to 950,000 distinct CDR3 sequences, with about three fifths as singletons. To note about this clonotype: What it binds is not known.

The specimen sequenced was blood. The chain combines TRBV4-1 with TRBJ2-1, with D perhaps TRBD2 (6 bases). The sequence was obtained from a young man in good health. CDR3 DNA: TGCGCCAGCAGCCAACCCGGGACTCTCGCCAATGAGCAGTTCTTC. It specifies CASSQPGTLANEQFF.